The 13 T cell receptor beta chains below all came from one sample that was sequenced in a study of blood T cell repertoires in COVID-19. Assay used: immunoSEQ multiplex PCR; TCRdb lists only in-frame clones, some missing. The sample lists some 350,000 clones, around nine tenths occurring once. The specimen was peripheral blood. These receptors all come from a woman aged 18-29 years who had recovered from COVID-19.

This rearrangement joins TRBV7-9 to TRBJ2-1, with D perhaps TRBD2 (6 bases). Germline CDR1 is SEHNR and CDR2 is FQNEAQ (reference sequence). With 2 bases removed from V and 9 bases from J, the gap between germline ends came to 11 bases. The CDR3 has 13 amino acids. The CDR3 is CASSLLSGSEQFF. CDR3 nucleotides: TGTGCCAGCAGCTTATTATCCGGGAGTGAGCAGTTCTTC. Variable domain in full (rest from reference TRBV7-9 and TRBJ2-1): DTGVSQNPRHKITKRGQNVTFRCDPISEHNRLYWYRQTLGQGPEFLTYFQNEAQLEKSRLLSDRFSAERPKGSFSTLEIQRTEQGDSAMYLCASSLLSGSEQFFGPGTRLTVL.

The genes are TRBV15 and TRBJ1-4; D remains ambiguous. Germline V gene lookup returns CDR1 LNHNV and CDR2 YYDKDF (reference sequence). This CDR3 is built from 14 residues. The ends were cut back, 1 base at V and 0 bases at J, with 3 bases in the middle. The CDR3: CATSRGTTNEKLFF. The CDR3 DNA reads TGTGCCACCAGCAGAGGTACAACTAATGAAAAACTGTTTTTT.

This chain joins TRBV9 and TRBJ1-2; 7 positions match TRBD1. The CDR3 spans 15 residues. In germline, CDR1 is SGDLS, CDR2 YYNGEE. The J segment lost 4 bases and the V segment lost 0 bases, leaving 6 bases of the junction unmatched. The CDR3 sequence: CASSVGSTGAYGYTF. The CDR3, as DNA: TGTGCCAGCAGCGTAGGTAGTACAGGGGCCTATGGCTACACCTTC.

This rearrangement joins TRBV2 to TRBJ1-2; D might be TRBD1 (5 bases). V was clipped by 5 bases and J by 5 bases, with 18 bases between them. Germline lookup yields CDR1 SNHLY and CDR2 FYNNEI. The CDR3 extends over 15 amino acids. In DNA form, the CDR3 reads TGTGCCAGCAGTCGGGTTTGGGGGGTGGAGTATGGCTACACCTTC. It codes for CASSRVWGVEYGYTF.

This clone was counted once. The V gene is TRBV29-1, the J gene TRBJ1-1, with 10 bases lining up with TRBD1. The V segment lost 0 bases and the J segment 0 bases; nucleotides outside the gene matches: 7. Germline CDR1 is SQVTM and CDR2 is ANQGSEA. This CDR3 has 17 amino acids. The CDR3 coding sequence is TGCAGCGTTGAAGATCTTCCGACAGGGGGCGTGAACACTGAAGCTTTCTTT. As protein: CSVEDLPTGGVNTEAFF.

This clone came up once. The chain is built from TRBV3-1 (or the pseudogene TRBV3-2) and TRBJ2-1; 16 bases are a match to TRBD2. Germline CDR1 and CDR2: LGHDT and YNNKEL (reference sequence). CDR3 size: 19 residues. The junction had 11 bases not matched to a gene; V was cut back by 2 bases and J by 7 bases. The CDR3 reads CASSQLSGTSGRAGNEQFF. The CDR3 DNA sequence: TGTGCCAGCAGCCAACTCTCCGGGACTAGCGGGAGGGCGGGTAATGAGCAGTTCTTC.

This clone was detected only once. The chain combines TRBV27 with TRBJ1-1, with D unresolved. Looked up from germline, CDR1 is MNHEY and CDR2 is SMNVEV (reference sequence). CDR3 length equals 14 residues. V lost 3 bases to trimming and J lost 1 base, with 9 bases between them. Here the CDR3 DNA reads TGTGCCAGCAGTTTTGGTACAGAGAACACTGAAGCTTTCTTT. It encodes CASSFGTENTEAFF.

The chain employs TRBV11-3 and TRBJ1-1; tentative D call: TRBD1 (6 bases). The CDR3 loop spans 15 amino acids. Per the germline V gene, CDR1 is SGHNT and CDR2 is YENEEA. The ends were cut back, 0 bases at V and 4 bases at J, with 12 bases in the middle. The CDR3 coding sequence is TGTGCCAGCAGCTTAGAACAGGGAAGGGGCACTGAAGCTTTCTTT. It is translated as CASSLEQGRGTEAFF.

The CDR3 DNA reads as TGCGCCAGCAGCCAAAGCGGGGGGGCCTACAATGAGCAGTTCTTC. The encoded protein is CASSQSGGAYNEQFF. The genes are TRBV4-3 and TRBJ2-1, with 10 bases fitting TRBD2. The CDR3 consists of 15 residues. Trimming removed 2 bases from V and 2 bases from J; junction bases left unmatched: 0. Germline loops: CDR1 LGHNA, CDR2 YSLEER.

The chain combines TRBV9 with TRBJ2-3; no reliable D call. The CDR3 contains 14 residues. CDR1 SGDLS and CDR2 YYNGEE come from the germline V gene. Trimming left V 0 bases short and J 3 bases short, with 8 bases between. DNA for the CDR3: TGTGCCAGCAGCGTAGTAGCAGTGACAGATACGCAGTATTTT. Residues: CASSVVAVTDTQYF.

J is TRBJ1-1 and V is TRBV12-3 or TRBV12-4; D unresolved. CDR3 length equals 13 residues. Trimming removed 6 bases at V and 5 bases at J, with 13 bases between. CDR3 bases: TGTGCCAGCAGCCATAGTGGAGTTACTGAAGCTTTCTTT. Translating gives CASSHSGVTEAFF.

The J gene is TRBJ1-2, the V gene TRBV20-1, with D possibly matching TRBD1 (6 bases). The V gene lost 4 bases and the J gene lost 6 bases, with 6 bases spanning the gap. Germline values: CDR1 DFQATT, CDR2 SNEGSKA (reference sequence). CDR3 length: 10 amino acids. This CDR3 reads CSATGDGYTF. Written as DNA, the CDR3 is TGCAGTGCTACAGGGGATGGCTACACCTTC.

The rearrangement joins TRBV6-2 or TRBV6-3 to TRBJ2-1; the match to TRBD2 covers 11 bases. The V gene's germline CDR1 is MNHEY and CDR2 SVGEGT. Trimming removed 6 bases from V and 6 bases from J; junction bases left unmatched: 7. This CDR3 contains 15 residues. The CDR3 region has the DNA TGTGCCAGCAGCTGGGGACTAGCGGTGATCAATGAGCAGTTCTTC. Its translation is CASSWGLAVINEQFF.